This is a list of T cell receptor beta chains from one sample in a study of blood T cell repertoires in COVID-19. Repertoires were generated with immunoSEQ multiplex PCR, while TCRdb's copy carries only in-frame clones and drops some. Of about 260,000 clones detected, 88% appear once; the ten largest clones hold roughly 10%. The sequenced sample was peripheral blood. These receptors were collected from a woman between 70 and 85 years old with COVID-19, enrolled during active disease. CDR3s include the opening cysteine and the closing phenylalanine or tryptophan. A D gene is named only where the DNA matches it firmly. Clone size appears in some rows only: once, few, many, or a class for an expanded clone.

D	V	J	size	CDR3	DNA
NA	TRBV19	TRBJ2-7	NA	CASSALRGQEPYEQYF	TGTGCCAGTAGTGCCCTGAGGGGACAAGAACCCTACGAGCAGTACTTC
NA	TRBV3-1/TRBV3-2	TRBJ2-1	once	CASSPRQSSYNEQFF	TGTGCCAGCAGCCCTAGACAGAGCTCCTACAATGAGCAGTTCTTC
TRBD1	TRBV9	TRBJ1-1	NA	CASSVGQGATEAFF	TGTGCCAGCAGCGTAGGACAGGGGGCCACTGAAGCTTTCTTT
TRBD2	TRBV7-3	TRBJ2-1	NA	CASSSTSGMNEQFF	TGTGCCAGCAGCTCGACTAGCGGGATGAATGAGCAGTTCTTC
NA	TRBV7-2	TRBJ2-5	NA	CASSLARGQETQYF	TGTGCCAGCAGCTTAGCAAGGGGGCAAGAGACCCAGTACTTC
NA	TRBV9	TRBJ1-1	NA	CASSAHPGSGTEAFF	TGTGCCAGCAGCGCTCACCCGGGAAGCGGGACTGAAGCTTTCTTT
TRBD2	TRBV19	TRBJ2-3	NA	CASSRRHGLADTDTQYF	TGTGCCAGTAGTAGGCGCCATGGACTAGCGGACACAGATACGCAGTATTTT
TRBD1	TRBV29-1	TRBJ1-5	NA	CSVGRGTGGQPQHF	TGCAGCGTTGGTAGGGGGACAGGGGGTCAGCCCCAGCATTTT
TRBD1	TRBV27	TRBJ1-2	NA	CASSPVGQILRGYTF	TGTGCCAGCAGTCCCGTGGGACAGATATTGCGGGGCTACACCTTC
NA	TRBV28	TRBJ1-2	NA	CASSLQGRVGYTF	TGTGCCAGCAGTTTGCAAGGCAGGGTGGGCTACACCTTC
TRBD2	TRBV3-1/TRBV3-2	TRBJ2-7	NA	CASTQAGLADPEQYF	TGTGCCAGCACTCAAGCGGGACTAGCGGACCCAGAGCAGTACTTC
TRBD1	TRBV5-1	TRBJ1-3	NA	CASSLRPGGNGNTIYF	TGCGCCAGCAGCTTGCGGCCAGGGGGGAATGGAAACACCATATATTTT
TRBD1	TRBV6-5	TRBJ1-5	NA	CASGGQGSRNQPQHF	TGTGCCAGCGGGGGACAGGGGAGTCGCAATCAGCCCCAGCATTTT
NA	TRBV5-1	TRBJ1-5	few	CASSLAGGNQPQHF	TGCGCCAGCAGCTTGGCAGGGGGCAATCAGCCCCAGCATTTT
NA	TRBV6-1	TRBJ2-7	NA	CASSEPGSSYEQYF	TGTGCCAGCAGTGAGCCAGGCAGCTCCTACGAGCAGTACTTC
TRBD1	TRBV24-1	TRBJ2-3	once	CATSEPQGAGDTQYF	TGTGCCACCAGTGAACCACAGGGGGCAGGAGATACGCAGTATTTT
TRBD2	TRBV12-5	TRBJ2-7	NA	CASGLALGGLGFYEQYF	TGTGCTAGTGGTTTGGCCCTCGGGGGGTTAGGGTTCTACGAGCAGTACTTC
NA	TRBV5-1	TRBJ1-2	NA	CASRVVVENGYTF	TGCGCCAGCCGGGTGGTGGTGGAGAATGGCTACACCTTC
NA	TRBV19	TRBJ1-1	NA	CATKDRNTEAFF	TGTGCCACCAAAGACAGAAACACTGAAGCTTTCTTT
NA	TRBV5-1	TRBJ2-3	NA	CASRLQYSGDTQYF	TGCGCCAGCAGGTTGCAGTATAGCGGCGATACGCAGTATTTT
NA	TRBV24-1	TRBJ1-2	once	CATSDSRAANYGYTF	TGTGCCACCAGTGATTCCAGGGCCGCCAACTATGGCTACACCTTC
NA	TRBV10-2	TRBJ2-7	NA	CAASSPFSYEQYF	TGCGCCGCCTCTAGTCCATTCTCCTACGAGCAGTACTTC
TRBD2	TRBV4-1	TRBJ2-7	NA	CASSQRISGMPYEQYF	TGCGCCAGCAGCCAAAGGATTAGCGGGATGCCCTACGAGCAGTACTTC
NA	TRBV15	TRBJ2-5	NA	CATSRDRAGRETQYF	TGTGCCACCAGCAGAGATAGGGCGGGAAGAGAGACCCAGTACTTC
NA	TRBV6-5	TRBJ1-1	NA	CAIRRNTEAFF	TGTGCCATTAGGAGGAACACTGAAGCTTTCTTT
NA	TRBV19	TRBJ1-6	NA	CASSPDGVYNSPLHF	TGTGCCAGTAGTCCCGACGGGGTATATAATTCACCCCTCCACTTT
TRBD2	TRBV10-3	TRBJ2-3	NA	CAIGTSDTDTQYF	TGTGCCATAGGGACTAGCGACACAGATACGCAGTATTTT